This T cell receptor (delta chain) emerged from a study of gamma-delta T cells after stem cell transplantation. The CDR3 extends over 16 amino acids. Per germline, CDR1 GEAIGNYY and CDR2 EKD. V was trimmed by 6 bases and J by 3 bases, leaving 22 bases between them. TCRdb fed the RT-PCR reads to CATT. Counted here are some 700 delta-chain clones, approximately 31% occurring once; the ten biggest clones make up more than 14%. The receptor was derived from a human donor. It is not recorded whose cells these are; they may come from a transplant donor. This table probably holds off-target reads from a library built for another chain. The chain combines TRDV2 with TRDJ1; unclear D gene. Sequences were obtained from gamma-delta T cells. The CDR3 sequence is CACSSLERTTADKLIF. CDR3 coding DNA: TGTGCCTGTTCCTCGCTGGAAAGAACCACCGCCGATAAACTCATCTTT.